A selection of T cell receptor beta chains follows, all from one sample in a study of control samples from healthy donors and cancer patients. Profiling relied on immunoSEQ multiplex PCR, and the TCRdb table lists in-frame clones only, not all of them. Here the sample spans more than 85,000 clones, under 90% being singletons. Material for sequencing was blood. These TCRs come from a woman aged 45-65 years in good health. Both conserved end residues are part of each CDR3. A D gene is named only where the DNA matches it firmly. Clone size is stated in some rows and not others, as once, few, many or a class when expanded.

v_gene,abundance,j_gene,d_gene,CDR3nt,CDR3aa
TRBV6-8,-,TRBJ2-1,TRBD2,TGTGCCGGGCTGACTAGCCTGTTATACAATGAGCAGTTCTTC,CAGLTSLLYNEQFF
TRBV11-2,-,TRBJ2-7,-,TGTGCCAGCAGCCTACGGGACGGACCCTCCTACGAGCAGTACTTC,CASSLRDGPSYEQYF
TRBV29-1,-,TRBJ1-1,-,TGCAGCGTTGAACAAACAGGGTTTGGCACTGAAGCTTTCTTT,CSVEQTGFGTEAFF
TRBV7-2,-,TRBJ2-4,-,TGTGCCAGCAGCTCCATATGGGGCAAGACCAAAAACATTCAGTACTTC,CASSSIWGKTKNIQYF
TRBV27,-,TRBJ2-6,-,TGTGCCAGCAGTTTAGACCCGACGGTCTCTGGGGCCAACGTCCTGACTTTC,CASSLDPTVSGANVLTF
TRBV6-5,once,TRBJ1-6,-,TGTGCCAGCAGTCAGGGATCCTATAATTCACCCCTCCACTTT,CASSQGSYNSPLHF
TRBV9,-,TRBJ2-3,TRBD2,TGTGCCAGCAGCGTAGCCGGGACTAGCGGTACAGATACGCAGTATTTT,CASSVAGTSGTDTQYF
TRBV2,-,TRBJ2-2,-,TGTGCCAGCAGTGTCGGGGTCCCGATGGTCGGGGAGCTGTTTTTT,CASSVGVPMVGELFF
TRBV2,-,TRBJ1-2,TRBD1,TGTGCCAGCAGTGAAGGGCTCCGGACAGGGGGCGGTCGGGATGGCTACACCTTC,CASSEGLRTGGGRDGYTF
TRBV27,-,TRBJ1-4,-,TGTGCCAGCCCACCTGTTGCAACTAATGAAAAACTGTTTTTT,CASPPVATNEKLFF
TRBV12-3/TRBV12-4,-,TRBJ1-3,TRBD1,TGTGCCAGCAGCCACAGGGGGGGAAACACCATATATTTT,CASSHRGGNTIYF
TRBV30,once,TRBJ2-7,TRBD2,TGTGCCTGGAGTGTAACGGGACTAGCGGTCTACGAGCAGTACTTC,CAWSVTGLAVYEQYF
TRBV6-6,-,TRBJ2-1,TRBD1,TGTGCCAGCAGCCCGGACAGGGGGTCCTACAATGAGCAGTTCTTC,CASSPDRGSYNEQFF
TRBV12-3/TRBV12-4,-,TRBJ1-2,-,TGTGCCAGCAGGGGACCTACCAAGGGCTACACCTTC,CASRGPTKGYTF
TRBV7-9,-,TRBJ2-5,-,TGTGCCAGCAGCTTAGGGGTTTGGGTTGCCCGAGAGACCCAGTACTTC,CASSLGVWVARETQYF
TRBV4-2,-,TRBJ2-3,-,TGTGCCAGCAGCCAAAAGACTTCCTTTTGTTTT,CASSQKTSFCF